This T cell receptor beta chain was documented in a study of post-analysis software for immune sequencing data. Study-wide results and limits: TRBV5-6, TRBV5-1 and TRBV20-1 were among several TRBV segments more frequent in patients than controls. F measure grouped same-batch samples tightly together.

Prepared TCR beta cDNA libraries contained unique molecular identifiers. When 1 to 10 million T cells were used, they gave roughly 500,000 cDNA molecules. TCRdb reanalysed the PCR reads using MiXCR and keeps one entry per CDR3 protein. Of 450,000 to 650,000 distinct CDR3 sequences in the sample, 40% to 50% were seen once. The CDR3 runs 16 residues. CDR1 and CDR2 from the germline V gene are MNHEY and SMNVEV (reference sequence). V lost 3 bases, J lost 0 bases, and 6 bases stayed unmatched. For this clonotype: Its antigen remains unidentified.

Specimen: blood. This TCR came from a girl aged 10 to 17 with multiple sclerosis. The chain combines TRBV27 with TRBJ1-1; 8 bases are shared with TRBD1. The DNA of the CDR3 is TGTGCCAGCAGTTTGGACAGGGCGGGGGTGAACACTGAAGCTTTCTTT. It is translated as CASSLDRAGVNTEAFF.